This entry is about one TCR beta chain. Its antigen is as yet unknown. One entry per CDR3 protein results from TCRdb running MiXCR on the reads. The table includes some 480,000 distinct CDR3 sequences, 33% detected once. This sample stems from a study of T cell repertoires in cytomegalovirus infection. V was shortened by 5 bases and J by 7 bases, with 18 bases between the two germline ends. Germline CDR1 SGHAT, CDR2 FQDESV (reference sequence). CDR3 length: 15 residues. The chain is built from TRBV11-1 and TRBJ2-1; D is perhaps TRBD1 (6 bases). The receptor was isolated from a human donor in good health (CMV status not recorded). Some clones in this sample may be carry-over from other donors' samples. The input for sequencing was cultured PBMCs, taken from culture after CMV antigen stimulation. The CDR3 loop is CASSPTGTLGNEQFF. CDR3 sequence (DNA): TGTGCCAGCAGCCCGACAGGAACACTCGGGAATGAGCAGTTCTTC. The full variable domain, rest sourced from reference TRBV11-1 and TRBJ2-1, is EAEVAQSPRYKITEKSQAVAFWCDPISGHATLYWYRQILGQGPELLVQFQDESVVDDSQLPKDRFSAERLKGVDSTLKIQPAELGDSAMYLCASSPTGTLGNEQFFGPGTRLTVL.